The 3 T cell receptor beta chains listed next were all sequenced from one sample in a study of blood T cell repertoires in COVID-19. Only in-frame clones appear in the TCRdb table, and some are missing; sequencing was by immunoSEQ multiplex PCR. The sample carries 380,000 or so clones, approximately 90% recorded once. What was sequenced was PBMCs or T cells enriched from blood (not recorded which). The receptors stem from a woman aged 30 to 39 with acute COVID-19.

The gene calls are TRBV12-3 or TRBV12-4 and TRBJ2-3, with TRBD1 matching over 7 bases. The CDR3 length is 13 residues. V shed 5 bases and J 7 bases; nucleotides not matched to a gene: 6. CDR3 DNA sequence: TGTGCCAGCAGTCGACAGGGAGTAAATACGCAGTATTTT. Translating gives CASSRQGVNTQYF.

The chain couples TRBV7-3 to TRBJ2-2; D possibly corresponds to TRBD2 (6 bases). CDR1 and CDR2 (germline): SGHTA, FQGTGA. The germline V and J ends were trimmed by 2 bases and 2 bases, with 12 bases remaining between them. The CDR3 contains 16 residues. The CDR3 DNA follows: TGTGCCAGCAGCTTAGGCTCCGGGGGAAACACCGGGGAGCTGTTTTTT. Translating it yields CASSLGSGGNTGELFF.

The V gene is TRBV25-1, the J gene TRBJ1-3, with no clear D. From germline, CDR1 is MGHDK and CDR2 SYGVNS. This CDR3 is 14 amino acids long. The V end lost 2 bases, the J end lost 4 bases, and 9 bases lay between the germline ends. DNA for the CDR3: TGTGCCAGCAGTGAACCCGGTCGGGGAAACACCATATATTTT. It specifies CASSEPGRGNTIYF.